The source of this T cell receptor beta chain is a study of shared clonotypes between healthy human individuals. Per the germline V gene, CDR1 is LGHNA and CDR2 is YNFKEQ. CDR3 length: 16 amino acids. Trimming shortened V by 3 bases and J by 3 bases, and 14 bases separated the two germline ends. This clone appeared once. Every contributor of samples was a Caucasian grown-up residing in Nashville, Tennessee. Sorted subsets were amplified in replicate PCRs using around 200 ng DNA, tens of thousands of T cell genomes. TCRdb's copy holds only in-frame clones and misses some; the assay was immunoSEQ multiplex PCR. In the table there are about 1.5 million clones, roughly 98% of which are singletons.

The chain carries TRBV4-2 and TRBJ2-2; tentative D call: TRBD1 (6 bases). The sequence was collected from a man between 25 and 39 years old in good health. Sample: naive CD4+ T cells sorted from blood. The subset was: CD45RA+ positively selected. CDR3 residues: CASSQAPRGDTGELFF. As DNA, the CDR3 is TGTGCCAGCAGCCAGGCCCCCAGGGGCGACACCGGGGAGCTGTTTTTT.